A single sample is the source of the 12 T cell receptor beta chains below, sequenced in a study of blood T cell repertoires in COVID-19. Clones were sequenced by immunoSEQ multiplex PCR, and TCRdb holds only the in-frame ones, with some missing. The sample consists of about 64,000 clones, 82% of them appearing once. Material for sequencing was peripheral blood. These receptors came from a human donor in a cohort sampled during active COVID-19.

The rearrangement joins TRBV11-2 to TRBJ1-1; D remains ambiguous. V was shortened by 5 bases and J by 3 bases, with 16 bases between the two germline ends. CDR1 SGHAT and CDR2 FQNNGV come from the germline V gene. The CDR3 is 15 residues long. CDR3 sequence reads: CASSGQRGPYTEAFF. In nucleotides, the CDR3 is TGTGCCAGCAGCGGGCAGAGAGGGCCTTACACTGAAGCTTTCTTT. Supplemented by reference TRBV11-2 and TRBJ1-1, the full variable domain reads EAGVAQSPRYKIIEKRQSVAFWCNPISGHATLYWYQQILGQGPKLLIQFQNNGVVDDSQLPKDRFSAERLKGVDSTLKIQPAKLEDSAVYLCASSGQRGPYTEAFFGQGTRLTVV.

The chain joins TRBV7-2 to TRBJ2-1, with TRBD2 identical over 8 bases. CDR1 is SGHTA, CDR2 FQGNSA, per germline. CDR3 length equals 16 residues. J was trimmed by 0 bases and V by 7 bases; bases with no gene match: 8. This CDR3 reads CASITRGGSSYNEQFF. Written as DNA, the CDR3 is TGTGCCAGCATCACCCGGGGGGGGAGCTCCTACAATGAGCAGTTCTTC.

The V and J genes are TRBV7-2 and TRBJ1-5; maybe TRBD1 (6 bases). The CDR3 length is 15 residues. Germline V gene lookup returns CDR1 SGHTA and CDR2 FQGNSA. Trimming took off 7 bases at V and 8 bases at J, with 21 bases between the two ends. CDR3 DNA: TGTGCCAGCAACCCCGACGTGGTAGCAGGGGAGCCCCAGCATTTT. Protein sequence: CASNPDVVAGEPQHF.

The J gene is TRBJ2-5, the V gene TRBV25-1, with TRBD2 matching over 12 bases. The CDR3 has 16 amino acids. CDR1 and CDR2 from the germline V gene are MGHDK and SYGVNS. The junction had 10 bases not matched to a gene; V was cut back by 6 bases and J by 5 bases. In DNA, the CDR3 is TGTGCCAGCAGGCCCTCCCTAGCGGGGGGGCGGGAGACCCAGTACTTC. Residues: CASRPSLAGGRETQYF.

The chain has TRBV6-5 and TRBJ2-1, with TRBD2 as a possible D gene (7 bases). The CDR3 has 14 amino acids. The V end lost 6 bases, the J end lost 2 bases, and 11 bases lay between the germline ends. Germline lookup yields CDR1 MNHEY and CDR2 SVGAGI. The CDR3 loop reads CASRTGGTYNEQFF. CDR3 DNA: TGTGCCAGCAGGACGGGGGGCACCTACAATGAGCAGTTCTTC.

V is TRBV19 and J is TRBJ2-2; D is undetermined. The germline V gene encodes CDR1 LNHDA and CDR2 SQIVND (reference sequence). The CDR3 consists of 13 residues. Between the trimmed V and J ends, which lost 2 bases and 5 bases, there was a span of 6 bases. CDR3 in amino acids: CASSIPRTGELFF. As DNA, the CDR3 is TGTGCCAGTAGTATACCGAGGACCGGGGAGCTGTTTTTT.

The J gene is TRBJ1-2, the V gene TRBV4-1; maybe TRBD1 (5 bases). The CDR3 spans 15 residues. Trimming took 4 bases from V and 4 from J, leaving 16 bases between them. Germline CDR1 and CDR2: MGHRA and YSYEKL. This chain's CDR3 is CASSPVGGSGYGYTF. DNA for the CDR3: TGCGCCAGCAGCCCGGTCGGGGGGTCTGGCTATGGCTACACCTTC.

The chain has TRBV5-4 and TRBJ2-3, with D possibly being TRBD1 (6 bases). V lost 0 bases to trimming and J lost 5 bases, with 7 bases between them. The CDR3 runs to 13 residues. Germline assignment: CDR1 SGHNT and CDR2 YYREEE (reference sequence). CDR3 in amino acids: CASSLVGGDTQYF. The CDR3 coding sequence is TGTGCCAGCAGCTTGGTAGGGGGAGATACGCAGTATTTT.

This clone was counted between two and nine times. The chain joins TRBV10-3 to TRBJ2-2; TRBD1 matches 8 bases. V lost 6 bases to trimming and J lost 5 bases; unmatched junction nucleotides: 11. There are 16 residues in the CDR3. CDR1 and CDR2 (germline): ENHRY, SYGVKD. The CDR3 loop is CAISSQGGQVTGELFF. Here the CDR3 DNA reads TGTGCCATCAGCTCTCAAGGGGGACAGGTAACCGGGGAGCTGTTTTTT.

This clone appeared once. The chain has TRBV6-1 and TRBJ2-3; TRBD2 agrees at 10 bases. V was pared by 4 bases and J by 0 bases, with 7 bases of the junction left unmatched. Germline V gene data show CDR1 as MNHNS and CDR2 as SASEGT. The CDR3 covers 17 residues. The CDR3 region is CASSGVTSGSSTDTQYF. CDR3 bases: TGTGCCAGCAGTGGCGTGACTAGCGGGTCTAGCACAGATACGCAGTATTTT.

The chain combines TRBV16 with TRBJ2-2, with TRBD2 identical over 11 bases. The CDR3 has 16 amino acids. Germline trimming cut 4 bases from V and 4 bases from J; bases unmatched to any gene: 5. Germline CDR1 is KGHSY and CDR2 is FQNENV. The CDR3 region has the DNA TGTGCCAGCAGCCGAGCCGGGACTAGCGGCACCGGGGAGCTGTTTTTT. Translation gives CASSRAGTSGTGELFF.

The rearrangement uses TRBV11-3 and TRBJ2-2; D gene ambiguous. V was clipped by 7 bases and J by 3 bases, with 6 bases between them. Germline CDR1 and CDR2: SGHNT and YENEEA. The CDR3 is 12 amino acids. The CDR3 is CASTADTGELFF. Written as DNA, the CDR3 is TGTGCCAGCACCGCGGACACCGGGGAGCTGTTTTTT.